This T cell receptor (beta chain) was captured by sequencing in a study of T-cell memory formation after mild COVID-19. Study-wide context: Clustering of TCRs was largely donor specific. General study results and limits: Prior to infection, memory already included some responding clones, suggesting cross-reactive memory joined. CD4+ contracting clones lay mainly in CM and EM, CD8+ ones in EMRA. Second-wave clones peaking on day 37 lacked confirmed SARS-CoV-2 specificity.

J was trimmed by 4 bases and V by 0 bases; bases with no gene match: 2. The CDR3 consists of 15 residues. Looked up from germline, CDR1 is MGHRA and CDR2 is YSYEKL. In its sample, this clonotype was seen a few times. The antigen is unknown. TCRdb called the 5' RACE reads again in MiXCR, with one record for every CDR3 protein. The sample includes 90,000 to 120,000 distinct CDR3 sequences, roughly 14% seen only once; the top ten take approximately 43%. This TCR derives from a man aged 18 to 30 who had mild COVID-19 (a few samples of this study predate the infection). Cell type and time point are not known. The genes are TRBV4-1 and TRBJ2-5, with 10 nucleotides matching TRBD1. Material: PBMCs or a T cell subset sorted from them (not recorded which). The CDR3 sequence: CASSQEGQGRETQYF. The CDR3 nucleotides read TGCGCCAGCAGCCAAGAGGGACAGGGGAGAGAGACCCAGTACTTC.